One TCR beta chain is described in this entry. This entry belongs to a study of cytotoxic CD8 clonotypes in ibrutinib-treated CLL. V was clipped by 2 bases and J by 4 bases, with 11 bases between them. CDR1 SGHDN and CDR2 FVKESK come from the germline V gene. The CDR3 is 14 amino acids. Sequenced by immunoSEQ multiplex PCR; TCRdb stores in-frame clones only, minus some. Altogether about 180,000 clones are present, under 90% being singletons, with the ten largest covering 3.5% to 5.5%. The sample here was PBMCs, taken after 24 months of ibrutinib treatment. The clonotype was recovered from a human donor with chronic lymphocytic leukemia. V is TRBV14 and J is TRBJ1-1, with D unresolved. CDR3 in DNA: TGTGCCAGCAGCCAACGTTATCAGGCCACTGAAGCTTTCTTT. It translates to CASSQRYQATEAFF.